The 21 T cell receptor beta chains presented below share a single source sample, sequenced in a study of cytomegalovirus exposure and HLA in healthy donors. Primers included in the PCR were 60 Vbeta and 13 Jbeta primers. Assay: immunoSEQ multiplex PCR; the TCRdb copy retains only in-frame clones and omits some. This sample has some 130,000 clones; roughly 74% occur once, and the top ten carry roughly 7.5%. Input material: PBMCs. The receptors here all came from a male donor in good health and CMV-seronegative.

This chain connects TRBV9 to TRBJ1-5; tentative D call: TRBD1 (5 bases). Trimming stripped 4 bases from V and 1 base from J, with 12 bases between. Germline loops: CDR1 SGDLS, CDR2 YYNGEE. The CDR3 spans 15 residues. This CDR3 reads CASSLSGGSNQPQHF. The CDR3 coding sequence is TGTGCCAGCAGCTTAAGTGGGGGGAGCAATCAGCCCCAGCATTTT.

V usage is TRBV28 and J usage is TRBJ2-5; D ambiguous. The CDR3 contains 14 residues. The V gene's germline CDR1 is MDHEN and CDR2 SYDVKM. Trimming left V 4 bases short and J 0 bases short, with 9 bases between. This CDR3 is CASSSHSYQETQYF. DNA of the CDR3: TGTGCCAGCAGTTCTCACAGTTACCAAGAGACCCAGTACTTC.

The chain employs TRBV5-1 and TRBJ2-7, with 8 bases identical to TRBD2. V lost 4 bases and J lost 2; bases outside the gene matches: 8. Germline CDR1 SGHRS, CDR2 YFSETQ. The CDR3 is 15 residues long. CDR3: CASSPPGGGAYEQYF. CDR3 DNA: TGCGCCAGCAGCCCCCCGGGGGGGGGCGCCTACGAGCAGTACTTC.

This clone was recorded a few times. This sample includes further DNA sequences coding for the same CDR3. V and J are TRBV7-2 and TRBJ1-5; maybe TRBD1 (5 bases). The CDR3 contains 14 residues. Trimming removed 2 bases at V and 0 bases at J, with 5 bases between. Germline assignment: CDR1 SGHTA and CDR2 FQGNSA. CDR3 sequence reads: CASSLQGSNQPQHF. As DNA, the CDR3 is TGTGCCAGCAGCTTACAGGGTAGCAATCAGCCCCAGCATTTT.

The rearrangement uses TRBV28 and TRBJ1-6; no definite D call. CDR1 MDHEN and CDR2 SYDVKM come from the germline V gene. The V end was cut by 5 bases, the J end by 7 bases, with 9 bases between. This CDR3 region has 13 residues. CDR3 amino acids: CASSPVRNSPLHF. CDR3 nucleotide sequence: TGTGCCAGCAGTCCGGTCCGAAATTCACCCCTCCACTTT.

The gene calls are TRBV19 and TRBJ2-7; 13 bases match TRBD2. V shed 5 bases and J 3 bases; nucleotides not matched to a gene: 7. The CDR3 consists of 16 residues. Germline V lookup: CDR1 LNHDA, CDR2 SQIVND (reference sequence). The CDR3 DNA is TGTGCCAGTAGTCCCGGGACTAGCGGGGTTCGCTACGAGCAGTACTTC. This translates into CASSPGTSGVRYEQYF.

This chain links TRBV18 with TRBJ1-5; D is undetermined. CDR3 length: 15 residues. Trimming cost V 3 bases and J 4 bases, with 13 bases left between them. Per germline, CDR1 KGHSH and CDR2 LQKENI. The CDR3 bases are TGTGCCAGCTCACCGGTTGTGGCAGTAAATCAGCCCCAGCATTTT. Translation gives CASSPVVAVNQPQHF.

The genes are TRBV7-2 and TRBJ1-4, with D perhaps TRBD1 (6 bases). Germline values: CDR1 SGHTA, CDR2 FQGNSA. V was shortened by 5 bases and J by 5 bases, with 15 bases between the two germline ends. The CDR3 loop spans 15 amino acids. CDR3 region: CASSREGGVNEKLFF. For the CDR3, the DNA is TGTGCCAGCAGCAGGGAGGGGGGAGTGAATGAAAAACTGTTTTTT.

This chain connects TRBV28 to TRBJ2-7; the D gene is possibly TRBD1 (5 bases). This CDR3 is 16 amino acids long. Trimming removed 10 bases at V and 4 bases at J, with 26 bases between. Germline-derived CDR1 and CDR2 are MDHEN and SYDVKM. Written as DNA, the CDR3 is TGTGCCATCTCAAGGTCCAGACATTTTTCAGGGTACGAGCAGTACTTC. This codes for CAISRSRHFSGYEQYF.

This chain uses TRBV5-6 with TRBJ2-7, with 8 bases matching TRBD2. V shed 4 bases, J shed 0 bases, and the junction held 9 bases outside the gene matches. Germline CDR1 and CDR2: SGHDT and YYEEEE. CDR3 length equals 16 residues. CDR3 sequence reads: CASSGVEAGASYEQYF. In nucleotides, the CDR3 is TGTGCCAGCAGCGGGGTGGAAGCGGGAGCCTCCTACGAGCAGTACTTC.

This clone showed up just a few times. This chain uses TRBV28 with TRBJ1-1; D is unclear. CDR1 is MDHEN, CDR2 SYDVKM, per germline. With 3 bases removed from V and 3 bases from J, the gap between germline ends came to 11 bases. The length of the CDR3 is 14 residues. The CDR3 nucleotides read TGTGCCAGCAGTTTCCCGGGTTTTGACACTGAAGCTTTCTTT. Translation: CASSFPGFDTEAFF.

The rearrangement uses TRBV27 and TRBJ2-1; 13 bases map to TRBD2. The CDR3 is 15 amino acids. Germline V gene data show CDR1 as MNHEY and CDR2 as SMNVEV (reference sequence). V lost 5 bases, J lost 7 bases, and 5 bases stayed unmatched. The CDR3 is CASSRTSGSLNEQFF. CDR3 coding DNA: TGTGCCAGCAGTCGGACTAGCGGGAGTCTGAATGAGCAGTTCTTC.

The chain carries TRBV7-2 and TRBJ1-6; 8 positions agree with TRBD1. CDR1 and CDR2 (germline): SGHTA, FQGNSA. J was trimmed by 9 bases and V by 2 bases; bases with no gene match: 15. The CDR3 has 18 residues. This chain's CDR3 is CASSLQGGGQVQSSPLHF. The CDR3 region has the DNA TGTGCCAGCAGCTTACAAGGCGGGGGACAGGTCCAAAGTTCACCCCTCCACTTT.

The CDR3 DNA follows: TGCGCCAGCAGTGGGACGGTAGAGGCCGGAGGTGGCGCCAAAAACATTCAGTACTTC. This codes for CASSGTVEAGGGAKNIQYF. The chain is built from TRBV10-1 and TRBJ2-4, with D possibly TRBD2 on 5 matching bases. Germline-derived CDR1 and CDR2 are WNHNN and SYGVQD (reference sequence). The CDR3 covers 19 residues. The ends were cut back, 4 bases at V and 1 base at J, with 23 bases in the middle.

This chain links TRBV6-5 with TRBJ1-2; D is possibly TRBD1 (6 bases). Trimming pared 7 bases from V and 6 bases from J, leaving 15 bases between. The V gene's germline CDR1 is MNHEY and CDR2 SVGAGI. The CDR3 is 13 residues long. The CDR3 spells CASMKGVGNGYTF. CDR3 nucleotide sequence: TGTGCCAGCATGAAGGGGGTGGGAAATGGCTACACCTTC.

V is TRBV15 and J is TRBJ1-2, with a weak D call TRBD1 (5 bases). Trimming took off 0 bases at V and 7 bases at J, with 15 bases between the two ends. The CDR3 covers 15 residues. Per the germline V gene, CDR1 is LNHNV and CDR2 is YYDKDF (reference sequence). CDR3 sequence reads: CATSRDDPGRSGYTF. CDR3 bases: TGTGCCACCAGCAGAGATGATCCAGGGAGGTCTGGCTACACCTTC.

The J gene is TRBJ1-2, the V gene TRBV7-9; D is ambiguous. V lost 5 bases and J lost 13, with 17 bases in between. CDR3 length: 12 residues. Germline-derived CDR1 and CDR2 are SEHNR and FQNEAQ (reference sequence). In DNA form, the CDR3 reads TGTGCCAGCAGCCTAGTCCTTACGGAGAGCACCTTC. This translates into CASSLVLTESTF.

The chain uses TRBV16 and TRBJ1-2; the D gene is possibly TRBD1 (6 bases). The CDR3 runs to 14 residues. V lost 3 bases to trimming and J lost 4 bases, with 12 bases between them. Germline CDR1 is KGHSY and CDR2 is FQNENV. CDR3: CASSQNRDIYGYTF. The CDR3, as DNA: TGTGCCAGCAGCCAGAATAGGGACATCTATGGCTACACCTTC.

The J gene is TRBJ2-5, the V gene TRBV7-2, with TRBD1 matching 9 bases. The CDR3 is made up of 13 amino acids. Germline V gene sequence: CDR1 SGHTA, CDR2 FQGNSA. Trimming removed 3 bases from V and 4 bases from J; junction bases left unmatched: 0. This CDR3 is CASSLDRGETQYF. The DNA for the CDR3 is TGTGCCAGCAGCTTGGACAGGGGAGAGACCCAGTACTTC.

In this sample, this clone turned up once. The chain couples TRBV28 to TRBJ1-2; no clear D gene. The V and J ends lost 1 base and 5 bases respectively, with 14 bases between them. This CDR3 is built from 15 residues. In germline, CDR1 is MDHEN, CDR2 SYDVKM. CDR3 coding DNA: TGTGCCAGCAGTTTATTTACGGGAGCCCTTTATGGCTACACCTTC. Protein product: CASSLFTGALYGYTF.

This clone was seen a handful of times. V usage is TRBV7-9 and J usage is TRBJ2-3; D uncertain. The CDR3 has 15 residues. The V gene lost 3 bases and the J gene lost 0 bases, with 10 bases spanning the gap. Germline V gene data show CDR1 as SEHNR and CDR2 as FQNEAQ (reference sequence). In DNA, the CDR3 is TGTGCCAGCAGCTTTAGCCTACCTAGCACAGATACGCAGTATTTT. This encodes CASSFSLPSTDTQYF.